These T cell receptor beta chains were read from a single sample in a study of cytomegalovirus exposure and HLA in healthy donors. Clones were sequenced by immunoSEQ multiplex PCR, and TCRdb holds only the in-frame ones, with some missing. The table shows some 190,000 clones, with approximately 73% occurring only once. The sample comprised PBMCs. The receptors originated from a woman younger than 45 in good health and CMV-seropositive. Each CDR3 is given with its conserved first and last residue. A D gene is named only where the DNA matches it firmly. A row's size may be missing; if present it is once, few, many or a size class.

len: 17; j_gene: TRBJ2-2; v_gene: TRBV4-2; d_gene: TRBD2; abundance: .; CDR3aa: CASSQDRAGGPRVELFF; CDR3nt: TGTGCCAGCAGCCAAGATAGAGCGGGGGGGCCGAGGGTGGAGCTGTTTTTT
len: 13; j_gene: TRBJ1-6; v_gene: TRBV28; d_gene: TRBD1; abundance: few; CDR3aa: CASRQGAFSPLHF; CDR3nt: TGTGCCAGCCGTCAGGGGGCTTTTTCACCCCTCCACTTT
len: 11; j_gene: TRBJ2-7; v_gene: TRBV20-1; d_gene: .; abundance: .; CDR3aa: CSAARENEQYF; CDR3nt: TGCAGTGCTGCCCGGGAGAACGAGCAGTACTTC
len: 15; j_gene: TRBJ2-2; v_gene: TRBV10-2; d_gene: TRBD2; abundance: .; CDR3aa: CASEAGLAVTGELFF; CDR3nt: TGCGCCAGTGAAGCCGGACTAGCGGTAACCGGGGAGCTGTTTTTT
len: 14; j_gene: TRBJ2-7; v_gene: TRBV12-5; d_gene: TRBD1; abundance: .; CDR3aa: CASDPTGGHDEQYF; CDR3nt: TGTGCTAGTGATCCGACAGGGGGCCACGACGAGCAGTACTTC
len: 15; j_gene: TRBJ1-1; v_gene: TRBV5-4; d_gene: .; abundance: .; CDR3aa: CASIRLGAPNTEAFF; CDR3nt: TGTGCCAGCATCCGATTGGGGGCGCCGAACACTGAAGCTTTCTTT
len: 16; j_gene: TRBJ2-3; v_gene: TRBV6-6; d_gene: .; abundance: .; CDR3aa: CASSPLYAGETDTQYF; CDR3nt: TGTGCCAGCAGTCCTCTATACGCGGGTGAAACAGATACGCAGTATTTT
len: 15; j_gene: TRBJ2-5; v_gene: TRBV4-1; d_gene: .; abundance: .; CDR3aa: CASSQGSSEAETQYF; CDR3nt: TGCGCCAGCAGCCAAGGCTCTAGCGAGGCGGAGACCCAGTACTTC
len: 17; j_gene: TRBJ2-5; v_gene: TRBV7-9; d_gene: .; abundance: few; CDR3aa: CASSPRDPGRMRETQYF; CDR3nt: TGTGCCAGCAGCCCGAGGGATCCAGGGAGGATGCGGGAGACCCAGTACTTC
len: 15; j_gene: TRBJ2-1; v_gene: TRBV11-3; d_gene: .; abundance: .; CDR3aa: CASSLFSGSYNEQFF; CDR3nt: TGTGCCAGCAGCTTGTTTAGCGGTTCCTACAATGAGCAGTTCTTC
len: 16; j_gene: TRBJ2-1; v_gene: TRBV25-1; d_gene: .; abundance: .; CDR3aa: CASSHLLGGSYNEQFF; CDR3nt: TGTGCCAGCAGTCATCTCCTGGGGGGTTCCTACAATGAGCAGTTCTTC
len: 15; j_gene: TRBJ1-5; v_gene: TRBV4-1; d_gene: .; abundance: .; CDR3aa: CASSSRSRVNQPQHF; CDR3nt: TGCGCCAGCAGTTCAAGATCCCGGGTCAATCAGCCCCAGCATTTT
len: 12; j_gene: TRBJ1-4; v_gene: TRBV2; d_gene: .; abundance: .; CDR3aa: CASLGGGEKLFF; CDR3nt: TGTGCCAGCCTGGGGGGGGGTGAAAAACTGTTTTTT
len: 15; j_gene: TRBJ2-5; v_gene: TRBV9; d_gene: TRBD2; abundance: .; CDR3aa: CASSPRRGGSETQYF; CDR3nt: TGTGCCAGCAGCCCCCGCCGGGGGGGGTCCGAGACCCAGTACTTC
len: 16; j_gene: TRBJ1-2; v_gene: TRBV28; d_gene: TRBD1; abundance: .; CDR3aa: CASSLSLGTGDYGYTF; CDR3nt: TGTGCCAGCAGTTTATCCCTGGGGACAGGGGACTATGGCTACACCTTC